This TCR beta chain was retrieved from a study of blood T cell repertoires in COVID-19. Overall study: The United States, Italy and Spain supplied acute and convalescent COVID-19 samples.

Germline assignment: CDR1 MNHEY and CDR2 SMNVEV (reference sequence). Trimming took 1 base from V and 11 from J, leaving 17 bases between them. The CDR3 extends over 14 amino acids. Measured with immunoSEQ multiplex PCR; TCRdb has only the in-frame clones, and not every one. Seen here are some 200,000 clones, 80% to 90% observed once, and the top ten hold 3.5% to 4.5%. The source is a woman aged 40-49 years with acute COVID-19. The chain links TRBV27 to TRBJ1-1, with D uncertain. Sequencing was done on a sample of PBMCs or T cells enriched from blood (not recorded which). The CDR3 is CASSLYGSRGDAFF. In DNA, the CDR3 is TGTGCCAGCAGTTTATATGGCAGCCGCGGCGACGCTTTCTTT.